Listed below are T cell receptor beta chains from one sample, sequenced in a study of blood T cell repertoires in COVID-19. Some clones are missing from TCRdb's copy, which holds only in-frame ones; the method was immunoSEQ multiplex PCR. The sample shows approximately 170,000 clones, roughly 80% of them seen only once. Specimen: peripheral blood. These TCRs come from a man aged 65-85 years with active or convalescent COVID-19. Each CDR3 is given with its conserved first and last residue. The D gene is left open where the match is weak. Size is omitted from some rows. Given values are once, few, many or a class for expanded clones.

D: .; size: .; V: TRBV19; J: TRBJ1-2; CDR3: CASSVTGGYTF; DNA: TGTGCCAGTAGTGTAACAGGGGGCTACACCTTC
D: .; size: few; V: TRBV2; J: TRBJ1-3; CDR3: CASSGPSRGNTIYF; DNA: TGTGCCAGCAGTGGCCCAAGCCGGGGAAACACCATATATTTT
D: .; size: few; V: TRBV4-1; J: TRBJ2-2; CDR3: CASSEHRARTGELFF; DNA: TGCGCCAGCAGCGAACACAGGGCGAGGACCGGGGAGCTGTTTTTT
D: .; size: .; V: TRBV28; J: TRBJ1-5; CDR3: CASTRGGGNQPQHF; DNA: TGTGCCAGCACCCGGGGAGGCGGCAATCAGCCCCAGCATTTT
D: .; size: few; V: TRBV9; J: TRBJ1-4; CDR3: CASSGGVREFNEKLFF; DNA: TGTGCCAGCAGCGGGGGAGTTAGGGAATTTAACGAAAAACTGTTTTTT
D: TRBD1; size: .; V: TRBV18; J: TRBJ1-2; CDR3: CASLPRTGLDGYTF; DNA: TGTGCCAGCCTTCCTAGGACAGGGTTGGATGGCTACACCTTC
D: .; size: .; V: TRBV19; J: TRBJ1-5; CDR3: CASSKNPSGGNQPQHF; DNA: TGTGCCAGTAGTAAAAACCCCTCGGGGGGCAATCAGCCCCAGCATTTT
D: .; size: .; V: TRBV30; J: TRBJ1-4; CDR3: CAWSPRSFNEKLFF; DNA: TGTGCCTGGAGTCCGAGGTCCTTTAATGAAAAACTGTTTTTT
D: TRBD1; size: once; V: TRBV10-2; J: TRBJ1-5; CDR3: CASTGQGHQPQHF; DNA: TGCGCCAGCACGGGACAGGGGCATCAGCCCCAGCATTTT
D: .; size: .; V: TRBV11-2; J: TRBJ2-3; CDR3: CASSLETTDTQYF; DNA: TGTGCCAGCAGCTTGGAGACCACAGATACGCAGTATTTT
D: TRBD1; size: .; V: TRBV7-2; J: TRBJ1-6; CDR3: CASSLGQGDSPLHF; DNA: TGTGCCAGCAGCTTAGGACAGGGGGATTCACCCCTCCACTTT
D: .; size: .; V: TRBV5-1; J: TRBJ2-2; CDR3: CASTVRQNTGELFF; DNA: TGCGCCAGCACGGTCCGACAAAACACCGGGGAGCTGTTTTTT
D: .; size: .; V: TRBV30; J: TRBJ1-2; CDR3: CAGSRGLWGYTF; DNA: TGTGCCGGCTCCAGGGGATTATGGGGCTACACCTTC
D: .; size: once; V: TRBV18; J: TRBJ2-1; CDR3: CASSPRDNEQFF; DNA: TGTGCCAGCTCACCGAGGGACAATGAGCAGTTCTTC
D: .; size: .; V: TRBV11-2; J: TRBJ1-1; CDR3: CASSLVSGIPTEAFF; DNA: TGTGCCAGCAGCTTAGTATCCGGGATCCCTACTGAAGCTTTCTTT
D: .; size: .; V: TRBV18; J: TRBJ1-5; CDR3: CASSPPIQYSNQPQHF; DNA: TGTGCCAGCTCACCACCGATTCAGTATAGCAATCAGCCCCAGCATTTT
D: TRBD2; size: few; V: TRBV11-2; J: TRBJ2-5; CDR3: CASSPTGGSGETQYF; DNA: TGTGCCAGCAGTCCAACGGGAGGCAGCGGAGAGACCCAGTACTTC
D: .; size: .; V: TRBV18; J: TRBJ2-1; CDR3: CASSPNRSPSYNEQFF; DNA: TGTGCCAGCTCACCAAATAGGAGCCCCTCCTACAATGAGCAGTTCTTC
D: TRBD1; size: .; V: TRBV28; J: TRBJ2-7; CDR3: CASSSRTGRGYEQYF; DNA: TGTGCCAGCAGTTCCCGGACAGGGAGAGGCTACGAGCAGTACTTC
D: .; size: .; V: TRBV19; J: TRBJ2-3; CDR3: CASSIVSTSDTQYF; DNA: TGTGCCAGTAGTATTGTTAGCACCAGCGATACGCAGTATTTT
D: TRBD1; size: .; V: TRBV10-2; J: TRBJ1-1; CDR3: CASIDRDRGLSNTEAFF; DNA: TGCGCCAGCATAGACCGGGACAGGGGGCTCTCGAACACTGAAGCTTTCTTT
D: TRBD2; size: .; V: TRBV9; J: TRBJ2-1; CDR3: CASSRAGADNEQFF; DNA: TGTGCCAGCAGCAGAGCGGGGGCGGACAATGAGCAGTTCTTC
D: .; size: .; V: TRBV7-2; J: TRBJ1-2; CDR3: CASSFSQYGYTF; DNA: TGTGCCAGCAGCTTTAGCCAGTATGGCTACACCTTC
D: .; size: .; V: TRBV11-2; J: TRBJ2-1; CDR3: CASSLAREYNEQFF; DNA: TGTGCCAGCAGCTTAGCGAGAGAATACAATGAGCAGTTCTTC
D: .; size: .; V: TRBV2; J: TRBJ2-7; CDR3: CASKRQDSYYEQYF; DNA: TGTGCCAGCAAAAGACAGGACTCATACTACGAGCAGTACTTC
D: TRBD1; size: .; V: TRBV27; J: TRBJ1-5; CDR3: CASSSGQGYQQPQHF; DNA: TGTGCCAGCAGTTCGGGACAGGGTTATCAACAGCCCCAGCATTTT
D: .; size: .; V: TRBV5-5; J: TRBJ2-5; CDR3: CASSTRPGQETQYF; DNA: TGTGCCAGCAGTACCCGACCGGGCCAAGAGACCCAGTACTTC
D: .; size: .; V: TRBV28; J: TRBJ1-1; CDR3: CASSFVGVNTEAFF; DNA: TGTGCCAGCAGTTTTGTGGGAGTGAACACTGAAGCTTTCTTT
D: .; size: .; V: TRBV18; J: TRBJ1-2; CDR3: CASSASAGPDYGYTF; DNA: TGTGCCAGCTCAGCCTCTGCGGGGCCCGACTATGGCTACACCTTC
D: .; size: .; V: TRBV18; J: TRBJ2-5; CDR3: CASSKTGVWETQYF; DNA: TGTGCCAGCTCAAAAACAGGAGTGTGGGAGACCCAGTACTTC
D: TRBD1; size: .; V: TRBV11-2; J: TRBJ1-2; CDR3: CASSLEGTGRVVYGYTF; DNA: TGTGCCAGCAGCTTAGAAGGGACAGGACGTGTAGTCTATGGCTACACCTTC
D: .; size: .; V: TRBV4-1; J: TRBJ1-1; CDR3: CASSQDLTAPNTEAFF; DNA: TGCGCCAGCAGCCAAGATCTCACAGCCCCGAACACTGAAGCTTTCTTT
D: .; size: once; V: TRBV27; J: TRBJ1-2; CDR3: CASGGTTASNYGYTF; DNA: TGTGCCAGCGGAGGGACTACGGCTTCTAACTATGGCTACACCTTC
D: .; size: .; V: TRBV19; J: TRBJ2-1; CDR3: CASSLRGSRQGSRGNEQFF; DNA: TGTGCCAGTAGCCTAAGGGGAAGCCGGCAAGGGTCCCGGGGGAATGAGCAGTTCTTC
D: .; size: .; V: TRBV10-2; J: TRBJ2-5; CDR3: CASSTSQETQYF; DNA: TGCGCCAGCAGCACCAGCCAAGAGACCCAGTACTTC
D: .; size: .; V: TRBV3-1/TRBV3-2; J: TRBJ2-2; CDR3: CASSQRQGRTGELFF; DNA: TGTGCCAGCAGCCAACGGCAGGGGCGCACCGGGGAGCTGTTTTTT
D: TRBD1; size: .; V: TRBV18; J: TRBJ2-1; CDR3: CASSEDRTGEQFF; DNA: TGTGCCAGCTCAGAGGACAGGACGGGTGAGCAGTTCTTC
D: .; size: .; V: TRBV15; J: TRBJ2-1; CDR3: CATGPGNPYNEQFF; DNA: TGTGCCACCGGGCCAGGGAATCCCTACAATGAGCAGTTCTTC
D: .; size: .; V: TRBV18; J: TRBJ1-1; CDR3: CASSLGLGDTEAFF; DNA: TGTGCCAGCTCACTGGGTCTCGGGGACACTGAAGCTTTCTTT
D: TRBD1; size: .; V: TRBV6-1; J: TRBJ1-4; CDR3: CASSDDRGNEKLFF; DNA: TGTGCCAGCAGTGACGACAGGGGTAATGAAAAACTGTTTTTT
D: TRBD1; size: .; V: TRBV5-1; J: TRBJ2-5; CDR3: CASSLDQGDVETQYF; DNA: TGCGCCAGCAGCTTGGATCAGGGGGATGTGGAGACCCAGTACTTC
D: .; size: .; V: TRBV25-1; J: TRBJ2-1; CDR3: CASSRLSAYNEQFF; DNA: TGTGCCAGCAGCCGGCTGAGCGCTTACAATGAGCAGTTCTTC
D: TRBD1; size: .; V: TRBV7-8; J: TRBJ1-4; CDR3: CASSLVPPPIQGLDEKLFF; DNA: TGTGCCAGCAGCTTAGTGCCCCCCCCCATACAGGGGTTGGATGAAAAACTGTTTTTT
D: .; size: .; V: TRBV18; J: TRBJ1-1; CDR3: CASSSNRAGAEAFF; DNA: TGTGCCAGCTCGTCCAACAGGGCAGGGGCTGAAGCTTTCTTT